This T cell receptor beta chain came from a study of memory B cells and T cells in multiple sclerosis. The table came from immunoSEQ multiplex PCR; TCRdb's copy has only in-frame clones and leaves some out. The sample has approximately 47,000 clones, over 75% seen once. V was shortened by 3 bases and J by 1 base, with 15 bases between the two germline ends. From germline, CDR1 is LNHDA and CDR2 SQIVND (reference sequence). The CDR3 is 16 residues long. Findings of the study overall: Shared clonotype counts depended on differing compartment clone-set sizes and were normalized.

After stimulus-free culture, autoproliferating CFSE-dim and non-proliferating CFSE-high T cells were sequenced separately. Pooled replicate wells came from around 50 million CFSE-labeled PBMCs cultured approximately seven days without stimulus. PBMCs were labeled with 0.5 uM CFSE and cultured without exogenous stimuli. Details on this clone: Its antigen remains unknown.

This chain joins TRBV19 and TRBJ1-2, with D tentatively TRBD1 (6 bases). Sequencing used PBMCs from blood kept in culture. This receptor was identified in a human donor with multiple sclerosis. The CDR3 protein is CASSMGTRGHNYGYTF. The CDR3 DNA reads TGTGCCAGTAGTATGGGGACCAGGGGTCATAACTATGGCTACACCTTC.